The clone carrying this T cell receptor (beta chain) was seen a handful of times. In the study's own analysis: The authors estimated nucleated cell counts from reference gene primer amplification. TCRdb keeps only in-frame clones here, not all; method: immunoSEQ multiplex PCR. That table gives V, J and clone size, and the DNA gave D and trimming. This table holds approximately 130,000 clones, 84% found once. These data originate in a study of blood T cell repertoires in COVID-19. At the level of the study: The origin of the acute and convalescent COVID-19 samples was the United States, Italy and Spain. Sources were T cells, B-cell-depleted T cells, or PBMCs; the material itself was cDNA or gDNA.

Germline CDR1 reads MGHRA; CDR2 reads YSYEKL. With 1 base removed from V and 8 bases from J, the gap between germline ends came to 17 bases. This CDR3 has 15 amino acids. The sequence came from a human donor in a cohort sampled during active COVID-19. The sample comprised peripheral blood. The chain combines TRBV4-1 with TRBJ1-2; TRBD1 might be the D (5 bases). CDR3 DNA: TGCGCCAGCAGCCAAGGCCCAGGGATTTCGTTGGGCTACACCTTC. Its translation is CASSQGPGISLGYTF.